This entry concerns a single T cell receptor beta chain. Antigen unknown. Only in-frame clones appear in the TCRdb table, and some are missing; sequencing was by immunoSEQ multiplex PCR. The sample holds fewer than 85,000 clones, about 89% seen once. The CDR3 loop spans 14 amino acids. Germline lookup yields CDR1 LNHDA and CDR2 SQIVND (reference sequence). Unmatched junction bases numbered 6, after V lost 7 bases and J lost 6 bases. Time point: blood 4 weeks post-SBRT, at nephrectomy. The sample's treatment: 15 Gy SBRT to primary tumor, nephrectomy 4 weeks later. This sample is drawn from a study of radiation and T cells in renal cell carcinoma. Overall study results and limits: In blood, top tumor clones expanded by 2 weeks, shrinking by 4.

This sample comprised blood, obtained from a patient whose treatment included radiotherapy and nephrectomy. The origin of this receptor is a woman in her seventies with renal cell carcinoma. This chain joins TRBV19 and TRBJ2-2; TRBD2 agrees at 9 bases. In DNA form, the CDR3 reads TGTGCCAGTACGGCTAGCGGGGTTGCCGGGGAGCTGTTTTTT. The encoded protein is CASTASGVAGELFF. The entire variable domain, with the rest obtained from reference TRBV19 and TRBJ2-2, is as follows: DGGITQSPKYLFRKEGQNVTLSCEQNLNHDAMYWYRQDPGQGLRLIYYSQIVNDFQKGDIAEGYSVSREKKESFPLTVTSAQKNPTAFYLCASTASGVAGELFFGEGSRLTVL.